One sample yielded the 3 T cell receptor beta chains listed below, sequenced in a study of blood T cell repertoires in COVID-19. Using immunoSEQ multiplex PCR, the repertoire was profiled, and TCRdb retains in-frame clones only, with some absent. The sample lists approximately 75,000 clones, 70% to 90% occurring once. The sample comprised peripheral blood. The receptors were sampled from a man of 80 years or more with COVID-19, enrolled during active disease.

V usage is TRBV3-1 (or the pseudogene TRBV3-2) and J usage is TRBJ2-2; TRBD1 matches at 7 bases. V trimming: 1 base; J trimming: 4 bases; junction bases outside the gene matches: 6. The germline CDR1 and CDR2 sequences are LGHDT and YNNKEL (reference sequence). The CDR3 runs 16 residues. The CDR3 DNA is TGTGCCAGCAGCCAAGTCCCGGGACAGTTCACCGGGGAGCTGTTTTTT. It codes for CASSQVPGQFTGELFF.

The V gene is TRBV6-2 or TRBV6-3, the J gene TRBJ2-2; 9 nucleotides line up with TRBD2. The J segment lost 2 bases and the V segment lost 2 bases, leaving 6 bases of the junction unmatched. The CDR3 contains 17 residues. Germline lookup yields CDR1 MNHEY and CDR2 SVGEGT. The CDR3 sequence is CASSYERGGGNTGELFF. Here the CDR3 DNA reads TGTGCCAGCAGTTACGAGCGCGGGGGGGGAAACACCGGGGAGCTGTTTTTT.

The genes are TRBV27 and TRBJ1-5, with D perhaps TRBD1 (6 bases). Germline V CDR1 and CDR2: MNHEY, SMNVEV (reference sequence). V gave up 3 bases and J gave up 1 base, with 13 bases separating them. There are 16 residues in the CDR3. For the CDR3, the DNA is TGTGCCAGCAGTTTGGGACCTCAGGGGAGCAATCAGCCCCAGCATTTT. It yields the protein CASSLGPQGSNQPQHF.